This T cell receptor beta chain was obtained from a study of cytotoxic CD8 clonotypes in ibrutinib-treated CLL (dated by TCRdb to the early 2020s). Turning to the overall study: The cohort had about a dozen relapsed/refractory and approximately 14 treatment-naive patients; approximately 18 were IGHV unmutated. Responses were partial in roughly 24 patients and complete in 2; after median approximately 5.5 years follow-up, around 15 stayed in remission and 12 progressed. Samples at response were collected after a median of approximately twelve months of treatment, with a range of 6 to 36 months. On average, each sample yielded around 230,000 productive templates and about 95,000 productive rearrangements. Longitudinal samples were obtainable from about 30% of the roughly 90 participants in the trial. Cryopreserved peripheral blood mononuclear cells were collected at three points: before therapy, at response, and at either sustained remission or disease progression. Every sample from remission and from progressive disease was obtained while the patients were still on ibrutinib. Broad study findings and their caveats: Clonality increased at ibrutinib response, stayed stable in sustained remission, and fell back toward baseline at progression. Baseline clonality exceeded that of age-matched healthy donors and correlated strongly with circulating CD8+ T-cell counts. Public clonotypes were rare and either contracted or stayed stable during treatment, and the rise in clonality at ibrutinib response reflected the expansion of private clonotypes. Lymph node repertoires were not examined, and the timing of sampling was not matched between patients in sustained remission and those whose disease progressed.

This clone has just a few counts. This clone's antigen is unknown. The input lacks base qualities; no much larger clone sits a single base away. On a MiSeq, deep resolution sequencing aimed for a depth between 1 in 1 million and 1 in 200,000 T cells, with each clonotype covered 10x on average. TCR beta libraries were generated with the immunoSEQ hsTCRB Kit. Regarding the original processing steps: The data were analyzed with ImmunoSEQ Analyzer and ImmunoSEQ Data Assistant, and V, D and J gene assignments followed IMGT definitions. Clonality, which ranges from 0 to 1, was calculated as one minus the normalized Shannon entropy of productive rearrangement frequencies. Public clonotype analysis was restricted to overrepresented clonotypes comprising at least 0.05% of each patient's repertoire. Repertoires from about a dozen age-matched healthy donors in immuneACCESS were used as clonality controls. TCRdb limited this immuneACCESS table to in-frame rearrangements with V and J called. A share of clones is missing; checked studies link under half to unresolved V genes, and the rest is unexplained. For V, J and clone size, that table is used; D and trimming come from the DNA. In all, the sample holds around 92,000 clones, and around 77% of those were seen once. Together, the top ten hold about 26% of the sample.

Per the publication, the time point label means: less than 30 months on ibrutinib. For TCR beta library preparation, roughly 2 micrograms of genomic DNA were isolated from cryopreserved PBMCs. High-throughput TCR beta sequencing was performed on longitudinal blood samples from CLL patients receiving ibrutinib monotherapy. Patients were enrolled in a phase 2 open-label single-center ibrutinib monotherapy trial. Trimming takes 7 bases from V and 10 bases from J, and the germline ends sit 17 bases apart. There are 14 amino acids in the CDR3, from cysteine to phenylalanine inclusive. Kept here is only the CDR3 DNA, which spans 42 bases and is read in frame from base 1. The germline V gene provides CDR1 MNHNS and CDR2 SASEGT.

This chain is built from TRBV6-1 and TRBJ1-6, with TRBD1 perhaps the D gene, on 5 matching bases. This sample comprised PBMCs, obtained after 24 months of ibrutinib treatment. The TCR was taken from a human donor with chronic lymphocytic leukemia. The DNA is as follows: TGTGCCAGCAACTCCGGGACCGTGGCATCACCCCTCCACTTT. It codes for CASNSGTVASPLHF.